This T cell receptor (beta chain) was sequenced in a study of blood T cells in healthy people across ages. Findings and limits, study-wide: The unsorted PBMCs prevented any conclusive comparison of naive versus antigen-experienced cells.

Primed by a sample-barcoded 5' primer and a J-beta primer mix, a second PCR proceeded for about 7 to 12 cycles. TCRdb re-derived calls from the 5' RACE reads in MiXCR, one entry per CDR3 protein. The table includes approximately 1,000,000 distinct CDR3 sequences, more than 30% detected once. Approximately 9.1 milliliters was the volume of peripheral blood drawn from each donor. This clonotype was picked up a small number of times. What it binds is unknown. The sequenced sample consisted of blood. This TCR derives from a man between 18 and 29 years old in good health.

CDR3 sequence reads: CASSLSSGGAVAYEQYF. CDR3 sequence (DNA): TGTGCCAGCAGTCTCTCTAGCGGGGGGGCCGTCGCCTACGAGCAGTACTTC. The chain recombines TRBV27 with TRBJ2-7, with TRBD2 matching 12 bases. Per the germline V gene, CDR1 is MNHEY and CDR2 is SMNVEV (reference sequence). J gave up 2 bases and V 5 bases, and 10 bases lay outside the gene matches. CDR3 size: 17 residues.